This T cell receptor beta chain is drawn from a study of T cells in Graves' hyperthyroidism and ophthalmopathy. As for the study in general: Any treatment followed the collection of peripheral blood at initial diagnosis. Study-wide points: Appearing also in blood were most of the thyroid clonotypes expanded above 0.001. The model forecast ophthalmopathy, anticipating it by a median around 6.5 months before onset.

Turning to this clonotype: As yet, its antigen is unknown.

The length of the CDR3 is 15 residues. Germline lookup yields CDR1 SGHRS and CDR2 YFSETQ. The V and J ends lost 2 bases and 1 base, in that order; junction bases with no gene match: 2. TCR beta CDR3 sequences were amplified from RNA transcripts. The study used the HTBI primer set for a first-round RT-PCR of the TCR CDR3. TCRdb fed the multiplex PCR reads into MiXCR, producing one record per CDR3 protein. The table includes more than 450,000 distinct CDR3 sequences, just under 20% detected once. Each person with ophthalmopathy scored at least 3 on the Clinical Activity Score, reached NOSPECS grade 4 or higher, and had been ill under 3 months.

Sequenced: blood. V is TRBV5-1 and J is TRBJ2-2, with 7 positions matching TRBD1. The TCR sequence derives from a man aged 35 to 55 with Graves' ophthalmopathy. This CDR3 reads CASSFRTGNTGELFF. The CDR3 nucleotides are TGCGCCAGCAGCTTCCGGACAGGGAACACCGGGGAGCTGTTTTTT.